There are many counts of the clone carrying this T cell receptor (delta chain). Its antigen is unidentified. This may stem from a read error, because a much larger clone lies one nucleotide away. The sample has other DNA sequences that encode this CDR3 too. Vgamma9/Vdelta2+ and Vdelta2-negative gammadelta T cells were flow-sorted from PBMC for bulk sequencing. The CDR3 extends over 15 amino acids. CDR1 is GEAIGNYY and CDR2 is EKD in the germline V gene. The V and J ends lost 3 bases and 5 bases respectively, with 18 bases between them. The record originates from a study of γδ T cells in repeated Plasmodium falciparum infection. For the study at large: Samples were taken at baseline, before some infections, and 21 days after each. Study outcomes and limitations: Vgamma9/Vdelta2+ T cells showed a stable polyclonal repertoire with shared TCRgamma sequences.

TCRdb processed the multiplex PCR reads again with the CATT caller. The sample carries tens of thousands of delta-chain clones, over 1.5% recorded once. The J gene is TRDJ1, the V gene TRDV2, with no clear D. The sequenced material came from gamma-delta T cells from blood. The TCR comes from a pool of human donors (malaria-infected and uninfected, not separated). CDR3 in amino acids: CACDSGGFTTDKLIF. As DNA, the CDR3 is TGTGCCTGTGACTCCGGAGGGTTCACGACGGATAAACTCATCTTT.